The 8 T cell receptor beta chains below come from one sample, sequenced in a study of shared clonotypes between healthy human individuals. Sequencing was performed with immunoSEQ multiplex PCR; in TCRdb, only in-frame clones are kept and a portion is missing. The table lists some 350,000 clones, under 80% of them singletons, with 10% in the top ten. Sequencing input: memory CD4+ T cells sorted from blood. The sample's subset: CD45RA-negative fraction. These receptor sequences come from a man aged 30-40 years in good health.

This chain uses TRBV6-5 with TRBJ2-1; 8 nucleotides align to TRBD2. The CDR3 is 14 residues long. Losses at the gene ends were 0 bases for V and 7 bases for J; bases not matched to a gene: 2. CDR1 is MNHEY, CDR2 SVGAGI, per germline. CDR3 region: CASSYSGGGNEQFF. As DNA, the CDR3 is TGTGCCAGCAGTTACTCTGGCGGGGGGAATGAGCAGTTCTTC.

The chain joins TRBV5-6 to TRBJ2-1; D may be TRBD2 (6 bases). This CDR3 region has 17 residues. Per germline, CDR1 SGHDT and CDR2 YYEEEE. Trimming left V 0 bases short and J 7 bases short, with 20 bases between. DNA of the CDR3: TGTGCCAGCAGCTTGGTTCCTAGCGTGCCTCCGGGGAATGAGCAGTTCTTC. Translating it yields CASSLVPSVPPGNEQFF.

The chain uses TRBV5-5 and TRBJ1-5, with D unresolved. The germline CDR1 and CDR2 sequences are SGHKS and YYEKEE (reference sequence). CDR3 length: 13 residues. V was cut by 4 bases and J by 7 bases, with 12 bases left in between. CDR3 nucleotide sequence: TGTGCCAGCAGCGGAGGCGGGCTCCAGCCCCAGCATTTT. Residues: CASSGGGLQPQHF.

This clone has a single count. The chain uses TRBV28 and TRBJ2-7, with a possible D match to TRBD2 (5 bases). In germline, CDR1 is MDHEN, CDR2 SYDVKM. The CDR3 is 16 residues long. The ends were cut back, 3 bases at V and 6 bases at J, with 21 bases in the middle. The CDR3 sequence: CASSLPTAGGGREQYF. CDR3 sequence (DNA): TGTGCCAGCAGTTTGCCCACCGCAGGAGGCGGGCGCGAGCAGTACTTC.

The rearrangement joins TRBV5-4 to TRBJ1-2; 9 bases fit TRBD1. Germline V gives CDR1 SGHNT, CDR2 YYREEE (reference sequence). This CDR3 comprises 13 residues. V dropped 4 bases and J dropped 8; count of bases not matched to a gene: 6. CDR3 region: CASSLTGGKGYTF. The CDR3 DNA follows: TGTGCCAGCAGCCTAACAGGGGGCAAGGGCTACACCTTC.

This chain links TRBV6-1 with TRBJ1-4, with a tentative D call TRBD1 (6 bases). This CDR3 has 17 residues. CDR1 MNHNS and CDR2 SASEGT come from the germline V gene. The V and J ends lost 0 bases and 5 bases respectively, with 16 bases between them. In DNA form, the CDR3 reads TGTGCCAGCAGTGAAGCCGGGACAAACGGCCGAAATGAAAAACTGTTTTTT. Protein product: CASSEAGTNGRNEKLFF.

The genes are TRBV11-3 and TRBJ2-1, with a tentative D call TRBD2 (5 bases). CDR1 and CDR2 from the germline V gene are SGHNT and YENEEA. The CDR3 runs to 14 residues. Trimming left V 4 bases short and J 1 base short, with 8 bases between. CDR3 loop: CASSSGGSYNEQFF. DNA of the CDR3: TGTGCCAGCAGCTCCGGAGGATCCTACAATGAGCAGTTCTTC.

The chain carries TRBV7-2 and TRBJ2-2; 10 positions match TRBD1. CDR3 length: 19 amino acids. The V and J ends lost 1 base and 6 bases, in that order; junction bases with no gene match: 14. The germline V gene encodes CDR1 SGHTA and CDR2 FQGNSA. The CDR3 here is CASSLVTGGATLQAGELFF. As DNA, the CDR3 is TGTGCCAGCAGCTTAGTGACAGGGGGCGCAACCCTTCAAGCCGGGGAGCTGTTTTTT.